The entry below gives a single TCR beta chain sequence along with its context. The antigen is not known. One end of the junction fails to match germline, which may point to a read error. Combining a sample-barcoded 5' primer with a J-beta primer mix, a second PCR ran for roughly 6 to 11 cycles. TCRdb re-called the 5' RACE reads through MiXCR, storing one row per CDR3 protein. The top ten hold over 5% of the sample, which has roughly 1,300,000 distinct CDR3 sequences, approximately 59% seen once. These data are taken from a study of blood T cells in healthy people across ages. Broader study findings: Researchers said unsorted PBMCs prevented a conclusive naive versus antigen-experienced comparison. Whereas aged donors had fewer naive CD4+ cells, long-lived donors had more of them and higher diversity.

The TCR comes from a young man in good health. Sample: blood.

The CDR3 DNA follows: TGTGTCACCAGCATCTACGGGATCAATGAGCAGTTCTTC. This sequence encodes CVTSIYGINEQFF. The genes are TRBV15 and TRBJ2-1, with D possibly being TRBD2 (5 bases). From germline, CDR1 is LNHNV and CDR2 YYDKDF (reference sequence). The CDR3 spans 13 residues.